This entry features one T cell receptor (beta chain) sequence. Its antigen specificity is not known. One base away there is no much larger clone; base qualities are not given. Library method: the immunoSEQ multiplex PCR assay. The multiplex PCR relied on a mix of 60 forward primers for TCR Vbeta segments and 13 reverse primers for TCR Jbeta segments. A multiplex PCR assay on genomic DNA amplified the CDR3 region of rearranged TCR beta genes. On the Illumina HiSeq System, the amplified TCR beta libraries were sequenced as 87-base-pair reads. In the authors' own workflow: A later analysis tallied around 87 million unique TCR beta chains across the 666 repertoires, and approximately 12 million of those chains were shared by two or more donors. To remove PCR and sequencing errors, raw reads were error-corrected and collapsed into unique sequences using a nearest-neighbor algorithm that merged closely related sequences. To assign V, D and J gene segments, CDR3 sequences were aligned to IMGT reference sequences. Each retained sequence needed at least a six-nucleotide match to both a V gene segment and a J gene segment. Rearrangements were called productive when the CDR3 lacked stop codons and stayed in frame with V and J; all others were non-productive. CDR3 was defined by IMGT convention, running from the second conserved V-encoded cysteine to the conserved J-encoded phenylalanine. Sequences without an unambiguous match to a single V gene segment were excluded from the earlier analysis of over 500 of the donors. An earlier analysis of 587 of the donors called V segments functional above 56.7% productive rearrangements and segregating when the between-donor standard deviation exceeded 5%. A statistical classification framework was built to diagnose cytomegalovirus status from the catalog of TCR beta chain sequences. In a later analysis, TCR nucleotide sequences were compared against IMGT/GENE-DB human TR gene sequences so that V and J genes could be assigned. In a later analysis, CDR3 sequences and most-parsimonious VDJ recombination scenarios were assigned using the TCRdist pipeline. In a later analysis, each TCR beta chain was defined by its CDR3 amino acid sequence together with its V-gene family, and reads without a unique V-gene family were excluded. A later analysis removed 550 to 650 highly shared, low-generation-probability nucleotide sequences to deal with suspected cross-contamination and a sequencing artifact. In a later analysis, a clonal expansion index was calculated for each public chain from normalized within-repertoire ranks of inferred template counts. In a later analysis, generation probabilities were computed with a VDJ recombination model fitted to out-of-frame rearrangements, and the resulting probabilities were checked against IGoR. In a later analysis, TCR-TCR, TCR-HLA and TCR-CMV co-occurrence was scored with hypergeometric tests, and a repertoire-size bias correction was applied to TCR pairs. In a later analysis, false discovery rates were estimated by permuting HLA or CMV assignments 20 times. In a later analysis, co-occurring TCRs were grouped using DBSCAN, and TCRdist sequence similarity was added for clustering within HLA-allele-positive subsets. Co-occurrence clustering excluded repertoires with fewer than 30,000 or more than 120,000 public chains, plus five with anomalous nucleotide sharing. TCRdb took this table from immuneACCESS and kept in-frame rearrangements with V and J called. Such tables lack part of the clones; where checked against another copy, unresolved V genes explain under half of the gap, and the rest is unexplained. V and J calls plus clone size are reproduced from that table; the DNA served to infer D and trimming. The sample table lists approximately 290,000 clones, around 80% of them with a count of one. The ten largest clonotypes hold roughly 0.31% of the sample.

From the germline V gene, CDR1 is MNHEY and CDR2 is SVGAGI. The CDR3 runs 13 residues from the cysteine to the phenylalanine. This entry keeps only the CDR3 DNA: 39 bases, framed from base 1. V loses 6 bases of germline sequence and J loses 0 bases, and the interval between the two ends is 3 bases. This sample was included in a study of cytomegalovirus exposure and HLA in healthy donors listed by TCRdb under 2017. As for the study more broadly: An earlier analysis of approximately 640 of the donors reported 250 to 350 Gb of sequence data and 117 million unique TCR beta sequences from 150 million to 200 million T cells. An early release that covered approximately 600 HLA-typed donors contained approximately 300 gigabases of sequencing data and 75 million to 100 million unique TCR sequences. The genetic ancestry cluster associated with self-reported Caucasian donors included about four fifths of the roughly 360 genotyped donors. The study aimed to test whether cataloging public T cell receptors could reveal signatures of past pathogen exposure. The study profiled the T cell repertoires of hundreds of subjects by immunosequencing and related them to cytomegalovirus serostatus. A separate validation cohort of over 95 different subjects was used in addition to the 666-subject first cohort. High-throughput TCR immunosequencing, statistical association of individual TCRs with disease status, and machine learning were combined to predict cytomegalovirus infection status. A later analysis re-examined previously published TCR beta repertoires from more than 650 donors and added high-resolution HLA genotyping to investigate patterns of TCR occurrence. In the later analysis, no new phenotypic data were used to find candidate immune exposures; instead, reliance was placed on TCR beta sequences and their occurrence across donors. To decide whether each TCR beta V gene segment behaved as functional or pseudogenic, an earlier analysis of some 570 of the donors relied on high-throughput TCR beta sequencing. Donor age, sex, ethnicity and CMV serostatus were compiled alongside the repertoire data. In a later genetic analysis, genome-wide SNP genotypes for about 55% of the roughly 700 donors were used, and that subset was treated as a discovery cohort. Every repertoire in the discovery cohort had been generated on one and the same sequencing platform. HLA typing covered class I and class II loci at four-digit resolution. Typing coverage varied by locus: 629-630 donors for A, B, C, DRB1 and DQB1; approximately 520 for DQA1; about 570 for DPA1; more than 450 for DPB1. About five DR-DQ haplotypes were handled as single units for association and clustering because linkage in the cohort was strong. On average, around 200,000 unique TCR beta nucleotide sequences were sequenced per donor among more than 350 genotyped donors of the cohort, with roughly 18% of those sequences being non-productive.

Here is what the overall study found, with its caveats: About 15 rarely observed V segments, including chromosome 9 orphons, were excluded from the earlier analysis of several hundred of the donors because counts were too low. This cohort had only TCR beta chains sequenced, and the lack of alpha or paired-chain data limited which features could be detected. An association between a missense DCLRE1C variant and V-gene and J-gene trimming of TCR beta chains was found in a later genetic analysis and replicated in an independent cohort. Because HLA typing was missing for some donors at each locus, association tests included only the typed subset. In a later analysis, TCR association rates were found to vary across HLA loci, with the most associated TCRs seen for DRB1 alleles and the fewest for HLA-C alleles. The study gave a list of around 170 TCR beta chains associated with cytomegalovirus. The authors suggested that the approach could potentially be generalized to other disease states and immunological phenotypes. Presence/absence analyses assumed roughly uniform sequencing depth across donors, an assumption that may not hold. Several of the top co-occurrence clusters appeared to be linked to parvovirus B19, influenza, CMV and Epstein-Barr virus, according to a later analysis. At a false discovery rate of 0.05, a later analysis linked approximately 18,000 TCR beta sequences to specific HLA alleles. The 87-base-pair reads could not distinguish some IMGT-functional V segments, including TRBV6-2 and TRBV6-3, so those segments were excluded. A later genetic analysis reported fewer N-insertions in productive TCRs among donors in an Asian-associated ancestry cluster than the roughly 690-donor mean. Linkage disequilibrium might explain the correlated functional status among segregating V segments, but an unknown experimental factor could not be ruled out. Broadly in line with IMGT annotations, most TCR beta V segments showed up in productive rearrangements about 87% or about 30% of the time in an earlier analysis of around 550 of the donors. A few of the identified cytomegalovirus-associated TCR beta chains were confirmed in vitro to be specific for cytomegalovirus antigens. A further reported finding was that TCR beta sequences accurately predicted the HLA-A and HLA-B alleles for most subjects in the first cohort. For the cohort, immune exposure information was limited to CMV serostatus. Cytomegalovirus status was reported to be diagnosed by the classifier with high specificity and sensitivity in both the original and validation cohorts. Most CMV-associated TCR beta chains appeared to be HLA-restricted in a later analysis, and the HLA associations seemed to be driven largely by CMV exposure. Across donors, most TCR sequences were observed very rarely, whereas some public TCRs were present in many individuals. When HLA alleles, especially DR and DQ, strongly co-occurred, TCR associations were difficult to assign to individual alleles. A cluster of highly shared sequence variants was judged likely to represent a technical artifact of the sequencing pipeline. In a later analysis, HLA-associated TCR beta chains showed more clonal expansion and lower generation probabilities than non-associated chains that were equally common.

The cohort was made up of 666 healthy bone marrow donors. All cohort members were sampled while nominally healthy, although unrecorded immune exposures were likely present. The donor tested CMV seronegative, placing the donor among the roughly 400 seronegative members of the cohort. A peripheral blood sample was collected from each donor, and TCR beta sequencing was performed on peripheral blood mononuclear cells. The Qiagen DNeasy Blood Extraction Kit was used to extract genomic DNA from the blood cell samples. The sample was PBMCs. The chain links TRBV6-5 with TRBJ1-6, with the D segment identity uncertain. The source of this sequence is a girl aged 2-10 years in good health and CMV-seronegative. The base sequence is TGTGCCAGCAGGCGCTCCTATAATTCACCCCTCCACTTT. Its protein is CASRRSYNSPLHF.